This paragraph covers one T cell receptor (beta chain) sequence. Its antigen is undetermined. At one end the junction does not follow the germline gene, possibly because of a read error. These data originate in a study of blood T cells in healthy people across ages. Study as a whole: Using template switching, researchers captured about one barcoded beta molecule for each two T cells.

A second PCR, run for about 7 to 11 cycles, used a sample-barcoded 5' primer plus a J-beta primer mix. Tags on each cDNA molecule came from a template-switch adaptor with 12 random nucleotides. TCRdb used MiXCR to reprocess the 5' RACE reads, holding one entry per CDR3 protein. The table shows 780,000 or so distinct CDR3 sequences, with 56% occurring only once. CDR3 size: 14 residues. Germline values: CDR1 SSHAT, CDR2 FNYEAQ (reference sequence). Study outcomes and limitations: Per-million-T-cell TCR beta diversity fell roughly linearly with age. The long-lived group displayed more naive CD4+ cells, plus higher diversity, than the aged donors did.

This TCR was sampled from a man between 40 and 49 years old in good health. The chain has TRBV7-7 and TRBJ2-1; TRBD1 might be the D (6 bases). Sequences were obtained from blood. CDR3 DNA: TGTGCTAGCAGCCCAGGGGAAGCCTACAATGAACAGTTCTTC. Translated, it gives CASSPGEAYNEQFF.